These 15 T cell receptor beta chains were sequenced from one sample in a study of cytomegalovirus exposure and HLA in healthy donors. With 60 Vbeta and 13 Jbeta primers, the PCR was carried out. TCRdb's table, derived via immunoSEQ multiplex PCR, lists solely in-frame clones and lacks some. This table holds 110,000 to 150,000 clones. The sequenced material came from PBMCs. The receptors here all came from a man aged 40-50 years in good health and CMV-seronegative.

The chain uses TRBV10-3 and TRBJ1-2; D is ambiguous. The CDR3 sequence is 13 residues long. Germline V lookup: CDR1 ENHRY, CDR2 SYGVKD. Trimming shortened V by 10 bases and J by 5 bases, and 17 bases separated the two germline ends. CDR3 DNA sequence: TGTGCCACCACGCCCACAGACCCTTATGGCTACACCTTC. Its protein product is CATTPTDPYGYTF.

The chain has TRBV14 and TRBJ2-7; weak D call: TRBD1 (6 bases). V lost 4 bases and J lost 0, with 19 bases in between. CDR1 SGHDN and CDR2 FVKESK come from the germline V gene. The CDR3 is 17 amino acids. The CDR3 protein is CASSPLLGAPSSYEQYF. DNA of the CDR3: TGTGCCAGCAGCCCCCTTTTGGGGGCCCCCAGCTCCTACGAGCAGTACTTC.

This sequence joins TRBV9 and TRBJ1-4; 8 positions match TRBD1. Germline CDR1 is SGDLS and CDR2 is YYNGEE. The CDR3 length is 15 residues. Trimming removed 0 bases from V and 7 bases from J; junction bases left unmatched: 5. The CDR3 nucleotides are TGTGCCAGCAGCGTAGGGACAGGGTGGAGTGAAAAACTGTTTTTT. Translation gives CASSVGTGWSEKLFF.

V gene TRBV11-3 combines with J gene TRBJ2-5; the match to TRBD2 covers 12 bases. Germline V gene lookup returns CDR1 SGHNT and CDR2 YENEEA. The length of the CDR3 is 16 residues. V shed 5 bases and J 2 bases; nucleotides not matched to a gene: 6. CDR3 region: CASSPSSGGAQETQYF. CDR3 nucleotides: TGTGCCAGCAGCCCTTCTAGCGGGGGGGCTCAAGAGACCCAGTACTTC.

The chain carries TRBV5-6 and TRBJ2-6; D not resolved. The CDR3 totals 17 residues. Trimming shortened V by 1 base and J by 2 bases, and 13 bases separated the two germline ends. Germline values: CDR1 SGHDT, CDR2 YYEEEE. In nucleotides, the CDR3 is TGTGCCAGCAGCTTGTTATCGACCGGAGCTGGGGCCAACGTCCTGACTTTC. Protein sequence: CASSLLSTGAGANVLTF.

The chain is built from TRBV9 and TRBJ1-5; 7 positions agree with TRBD1. J lost 5 bases, V lost 3 bases, and 5 bases had no gene match. The CDR3 is 14 amino acids. The germline CDR1 and CDR2 sequences are SGDLS and YYNGEE. This CDR3 reads CASSASGGYQPQHF. The CDR3 DNA is TGTGCCAGCAGCGCCTCAGGGGGATATCAGCCCCAGCATTTT.

The V call is TRBV18, the J call TRBJ1-3; 10 bases line up with TRBD1. Germline CDR1 KGHSH, CDR2 LQKENI. V was pared by 4 bases and J by 8 bases, with 5 bases of the junction left unmatched. This CDR3 comprises 14 residues. The CDR3 nucleotides read TGTGCCAGCTCACGTCCCGGGACAGGGGACACCATATATTTT. It translates to CASSRPGTGDTIYF.

The V gene is TRBV29-1, the J gene TRBJ1-1, with a possible D match to TRBD1 (5 bases). V was pared by 5 bases and J by 4 bases, with 8 bases between. Germline V lookup: CDR1 SQVTM, CDR2 ANQGSEA. The CDR3 loop spans 11 amino acids. CDR3 sequence: CSVIRGTEAFF. The CDR3 DNA reads TGCAGCGTTATTAGGGGCACTGAAGCTTTCTTT.

The chain is built from TRBV7-2 and TRBJ2-5; TRBD2 matches 9 bases. Per the germline V gene, CDR1 is SGHTA and CDR2 is FQGNSA. The CDR3 consists of 15 residues. V was clipped by 5 bases and J by 2 bases; unmatched bases: 6. The CDR3 here is CASSLKAGGQETQYF. CDR3 in DNA: TGTGCCAGCAGCCTTAAAGCGGGGGGACAAGAGACCCAGTACTTC.

The chain uses TRBV7-2 and TRBJ1-6; D is unresolved. V was trimmed by 5 bases and J by 11 bases, leaving 13 bases between them. The CDR3 runs 13 residues. Germline V gene sequence: CDR1 SGHTA, CDR2 FQGNSA. This CDR3 reads CASSDSQVAPLHF. The DNA for the CDR3 is TGTGCCAGCAGCGACTCCCAAGTGGCACCCCTCCACTTT.

The J gene is TRBJ2-6, the V gene TRBV7-9, with TRBD1 matching 7 bases. The CDR3 length is 18 residues. The germline gives CDR1 SEHNR, CDR2 FQNEAQ (reference sequence). The junction had 13 bases not matched to a gene; V was cut back by 6 bases and J by 2 bases. This chain's CDR3 is CASREFGTARTGANVLTF. The CDR3 DNA reads as TGTGCCAGCAGAGAATTCGGGACAGCGCGAACTGGGGCCAACGTCCTGACTTTC.

In DNA, the CDR3 is TGTGCCAGCAGCTTGTCCACCGGGACAGTTTCACCCCTCCACTTT. This translates into CASSLSTGTVSPLHF. The V call is TRBV7-6, the J call TRBJ1-6; 7 bases map to TRBD1. Germline CDR1 reads SGHVS; CDR2 reads FNYEAQ. The CDR3 contains 15 residues. Trimming took 3 bases from V and 9 from J; bases not matched to a gene: 8.

The V gene is TRBV27, the J gene TRBJ1-1, with 9 bases fitting TRBD1. V lost 0 bases to trimming and J lost 3 bases; unmatched junction nucleotides: 5. Germline V gene sequence: CDR1 MNHEY, CDR2 SMNVEV (reference sequence). There are 16 residues in the CDR3. The CDR3 reads CASSLSDRGGDTEAFF. CDR3 coding DNA: TGTGCCAGCAGTTTATCTGACAGGGGGGGGGACACTGAAGCTTTCTTT.

CDR3 loop: CASSHGPGTPTDTQYF. The DNA for the CDR3 is TGTGCCAGCAGCCATGGTCCCGGGACTCCCACAGATACGCAGTATTTT. This rearrangement joins TRBV13 to TRBJ2-3; the D gene is possibly TRBD2 (6 bases). V gave up 5 bases and J gave up 2 bases, with 17 bases separating them. Germline CDR1 is PRHDT and CDR2 is FYEKMQ (reference sequence). The CDR3 is 16 amino acids.

V gene TRBV5-1 combines with J gene TRBJ2-5; 9 bases align to TRBD2. The end of the DNA is better explained by TRBJ2-7, so the J call may be wrong. This CDR3 region has 16 residues. CDR1 is SGHRS and CDR2 is YFSETQ in the germline V gene. The CDR3 nucleotides read TGCGCCAGCAGCTTGGGGTTCAGCGGGGGGTCCTACGAGCAGTACTTC. It yields the protein CASSLGFSGGSYEQYF.